This T cell receptor beta chain was captured by sequencing in a study of blood T cells in healthy people across ages. General study results and limits: TCR beta diversity tracked closely with naive T cell percentage.

This clonotype came up a few times. Its target is not known. Primed by a sample-barcoded 5' primer and a J-beta primer mix, a second PCR proceeded for about 7 to 11 cycles. Each CDR3 protein gets one entry after TCRdb re-called the 5' RACE reads with MiXCR. The sample lists some 560,000 distinct CDR3 sequences, roughly a quarter occurring once. Trimming cost V 4 bases and J 3 bases, with 19 bases left between them. The CDR3 length is 16 residues. The germline CDR1 and CDR2 sequences are LNHDA and SQIVND (reference sequence). These data also featured in a second study, about T cells of mothers and their children.

The V gene is TRBV19, the J gene TRBJ2-7; tentatively, D is TRBD1 or TRBD2 (5 bases each). This sequence was found in a boy between 2 and 10 years old in good health. Sequencing used blood. The DNA for the CDR3 is TGTGCCAGTAGTAAACCGGGACCTACAAAGGGCTACGAGCAGTACTTC. Translation: CASSKPGPTKGYEQYF.